This TCR beta chain was identified during a study of T cell changes during pregnancy in multiple sclerosis. Assay: immunoSEQ multiplex PCR; the TCRdb copy retains only in-frame clones and omits some. The data contain around 78,000 clones, 93% of them seen just once; the ten biggest clones take up under 3%. Germline loops: CDR1 MNHEY, CDR2 SVGAGI. This CDR3 has 14 amino acids. V was shortened by 0 bases and J by 6 bases, with 10 bases between the two germline ends. V and J are TRBV6-5 and TRBJ2-3; a weak D match, TRBD2 (6 bases). Sequenced here: peripheral blood, sampled in the second trimester of pregnancy. The TCR comes from a female donor with multiple sclerosis, enrolled in a pregnancy study. For the CDR3, the DNA is TGTGCCAGCAGTTACTCGAACGCGGGGGATACGCAGTATTTT. Protein sequence: CASSYSNAGDTQYF.